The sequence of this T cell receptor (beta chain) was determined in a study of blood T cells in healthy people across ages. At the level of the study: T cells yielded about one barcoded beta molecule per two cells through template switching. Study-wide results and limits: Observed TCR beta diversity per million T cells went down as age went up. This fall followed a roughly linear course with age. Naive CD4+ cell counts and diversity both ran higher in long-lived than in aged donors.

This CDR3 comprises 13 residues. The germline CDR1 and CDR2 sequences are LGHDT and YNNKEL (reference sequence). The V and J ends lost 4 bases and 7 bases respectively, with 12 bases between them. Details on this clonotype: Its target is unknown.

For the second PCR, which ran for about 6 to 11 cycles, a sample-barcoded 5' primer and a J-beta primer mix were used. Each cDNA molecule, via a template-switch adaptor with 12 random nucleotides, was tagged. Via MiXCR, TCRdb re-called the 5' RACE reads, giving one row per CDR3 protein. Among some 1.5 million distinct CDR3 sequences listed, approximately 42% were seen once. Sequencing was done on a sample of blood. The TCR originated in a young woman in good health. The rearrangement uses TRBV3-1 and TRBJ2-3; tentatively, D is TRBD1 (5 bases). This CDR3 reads CASSPPQANTQYF. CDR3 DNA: TGTGCCAGCAGCCCCCCACAGGCTAATACGCAGTATTTT.